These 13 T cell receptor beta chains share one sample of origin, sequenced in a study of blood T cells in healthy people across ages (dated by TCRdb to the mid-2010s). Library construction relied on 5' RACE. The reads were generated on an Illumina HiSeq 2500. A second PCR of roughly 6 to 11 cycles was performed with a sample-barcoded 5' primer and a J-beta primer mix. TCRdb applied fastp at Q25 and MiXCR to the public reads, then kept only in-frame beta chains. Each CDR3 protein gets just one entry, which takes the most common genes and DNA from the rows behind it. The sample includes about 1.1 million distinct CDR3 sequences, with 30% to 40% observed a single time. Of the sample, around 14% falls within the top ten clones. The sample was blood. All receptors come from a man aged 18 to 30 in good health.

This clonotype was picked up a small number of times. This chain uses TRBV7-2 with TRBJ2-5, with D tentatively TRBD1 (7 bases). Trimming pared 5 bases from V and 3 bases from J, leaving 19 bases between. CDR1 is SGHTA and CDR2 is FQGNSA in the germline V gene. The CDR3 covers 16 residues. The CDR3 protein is CASSPTRDSAKETQYF. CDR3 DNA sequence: TGTGCCAGCAGCCCGACTAGGGACAGTGCTAAAGAGACCCAGTACTTC.

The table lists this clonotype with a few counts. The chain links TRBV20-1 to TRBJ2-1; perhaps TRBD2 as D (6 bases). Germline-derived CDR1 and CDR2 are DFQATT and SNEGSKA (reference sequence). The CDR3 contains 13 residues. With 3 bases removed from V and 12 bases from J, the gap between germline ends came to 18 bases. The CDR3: CSARRDPEGRQFF. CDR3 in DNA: TGCAGTGCTAGGCGGGACCCCGAAGGTAGGCAGTTCTTC.

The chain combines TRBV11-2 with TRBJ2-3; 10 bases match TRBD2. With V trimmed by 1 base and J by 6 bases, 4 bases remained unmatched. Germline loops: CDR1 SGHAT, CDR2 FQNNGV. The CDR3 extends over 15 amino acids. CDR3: CASSLAGTSADTQYF. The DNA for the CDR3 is TGTGCCAGCAGCTTAGCGGGGACTAGCGCGGATACGCAGTATTTT.

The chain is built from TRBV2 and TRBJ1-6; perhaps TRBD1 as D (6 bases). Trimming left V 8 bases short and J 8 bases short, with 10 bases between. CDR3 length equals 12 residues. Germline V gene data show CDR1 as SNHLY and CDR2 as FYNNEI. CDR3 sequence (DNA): TGTGCCAGCGGGGGCGAGTATTCACCCCTCCACTTT. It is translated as CASGGEYSPLHF.

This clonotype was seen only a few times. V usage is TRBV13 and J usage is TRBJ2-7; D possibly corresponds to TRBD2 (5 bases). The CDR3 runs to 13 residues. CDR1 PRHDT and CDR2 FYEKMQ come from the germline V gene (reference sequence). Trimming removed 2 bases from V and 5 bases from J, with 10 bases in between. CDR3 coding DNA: TGTGCCAGCAGCTTATTGGGGAGCCACGAGCAGTACTTC. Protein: CASSLLGSHEQYF.

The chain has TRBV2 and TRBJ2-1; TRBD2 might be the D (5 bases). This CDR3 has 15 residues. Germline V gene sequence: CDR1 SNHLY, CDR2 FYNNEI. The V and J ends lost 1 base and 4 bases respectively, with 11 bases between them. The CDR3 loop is CASSEEGEPYNEQFF. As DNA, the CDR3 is TGTGCCAGCAGTGAAGAGGGAGAGCCATACAATGAGCAGTTCTTC.

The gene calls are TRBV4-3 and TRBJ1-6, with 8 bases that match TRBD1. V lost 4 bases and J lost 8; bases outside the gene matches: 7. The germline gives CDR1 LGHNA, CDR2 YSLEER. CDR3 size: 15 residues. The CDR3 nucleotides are TGCGCCAGCAGCCTCGGACAGGGTGCGGATTCACCCCTCCACTTT. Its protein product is CASSLGQGADSPLHF.

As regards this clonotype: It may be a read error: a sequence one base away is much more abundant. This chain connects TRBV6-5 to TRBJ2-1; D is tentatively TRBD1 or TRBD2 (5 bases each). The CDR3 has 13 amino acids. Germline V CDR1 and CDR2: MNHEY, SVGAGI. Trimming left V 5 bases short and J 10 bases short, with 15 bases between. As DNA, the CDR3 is TGTGCCAGCAGTCCGGGGCGGACCTACGAGCAGTTCTTC. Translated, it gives CASSPGRTYEQFF.

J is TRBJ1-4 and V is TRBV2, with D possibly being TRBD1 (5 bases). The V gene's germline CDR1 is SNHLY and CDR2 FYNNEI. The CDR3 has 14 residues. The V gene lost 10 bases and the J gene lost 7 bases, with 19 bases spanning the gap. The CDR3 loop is CANGGGGRSEKLFF. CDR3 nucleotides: TGTGCCAACGGGGGGGGAGGCCGGAGTGAAAAACTGTTTTTT.

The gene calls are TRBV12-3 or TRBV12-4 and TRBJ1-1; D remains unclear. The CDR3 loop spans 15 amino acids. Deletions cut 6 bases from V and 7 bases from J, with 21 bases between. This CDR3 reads CASRPSGSGVLEAFF. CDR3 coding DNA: TGTGCCAGCAGGCCCTCGGGGAGCGGAGTCCTTGAAGCTTTCTTT.

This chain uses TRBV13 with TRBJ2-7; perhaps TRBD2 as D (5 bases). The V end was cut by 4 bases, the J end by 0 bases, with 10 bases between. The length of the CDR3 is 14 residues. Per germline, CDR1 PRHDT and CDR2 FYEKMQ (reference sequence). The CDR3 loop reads CASSSKRGSYEQYF. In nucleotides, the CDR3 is TGTGCCAGCAGCTCAAAACGGGGCTCCTACGAGCAGTACTTC.

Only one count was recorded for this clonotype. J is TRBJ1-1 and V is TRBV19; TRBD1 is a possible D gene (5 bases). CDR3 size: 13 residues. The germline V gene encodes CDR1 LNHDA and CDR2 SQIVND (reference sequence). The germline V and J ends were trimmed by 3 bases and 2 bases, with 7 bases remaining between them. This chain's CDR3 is CASSIGDNTEAFF. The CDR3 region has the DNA TGTGCCAGTAGTATTGGGGACAACACTGAAGCTTTCTTT. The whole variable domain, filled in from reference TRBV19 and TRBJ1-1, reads DGGITQSPKYLFRKEGQNVTLSCEQNLNHDAMYWYRQDPGQGLRLIYYSQIVNDFQKGDIAEGYSVSREKKESFPLTVTSAQKNPTAFYLCASSIGDNTEAFFGQGTRLTVV.

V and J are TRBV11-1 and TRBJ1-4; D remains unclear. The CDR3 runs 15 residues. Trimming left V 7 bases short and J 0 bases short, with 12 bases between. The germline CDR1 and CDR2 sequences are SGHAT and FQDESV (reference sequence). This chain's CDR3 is CASTRTATTNEKLFF. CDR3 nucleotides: TGTGCCAGCACCCGGACGGCTACAACTAATGAAAAACTGTTTTTT.